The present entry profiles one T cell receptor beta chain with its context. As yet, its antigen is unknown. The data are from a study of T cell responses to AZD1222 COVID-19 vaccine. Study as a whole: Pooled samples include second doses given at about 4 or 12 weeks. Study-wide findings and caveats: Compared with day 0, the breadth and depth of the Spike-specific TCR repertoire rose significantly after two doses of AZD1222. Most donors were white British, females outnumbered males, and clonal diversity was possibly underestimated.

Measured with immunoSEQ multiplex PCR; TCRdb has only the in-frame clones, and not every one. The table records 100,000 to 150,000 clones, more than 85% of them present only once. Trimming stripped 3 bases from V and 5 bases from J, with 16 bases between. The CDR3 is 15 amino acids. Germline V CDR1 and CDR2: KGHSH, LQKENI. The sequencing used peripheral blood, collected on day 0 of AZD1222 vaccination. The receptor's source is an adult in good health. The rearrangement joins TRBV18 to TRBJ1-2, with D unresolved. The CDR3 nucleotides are TGTGCCAGCTCACCGCCCGGACGGGGATCGTATGGCTACACCTTC. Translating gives CASSPPGRGSYGYTF.